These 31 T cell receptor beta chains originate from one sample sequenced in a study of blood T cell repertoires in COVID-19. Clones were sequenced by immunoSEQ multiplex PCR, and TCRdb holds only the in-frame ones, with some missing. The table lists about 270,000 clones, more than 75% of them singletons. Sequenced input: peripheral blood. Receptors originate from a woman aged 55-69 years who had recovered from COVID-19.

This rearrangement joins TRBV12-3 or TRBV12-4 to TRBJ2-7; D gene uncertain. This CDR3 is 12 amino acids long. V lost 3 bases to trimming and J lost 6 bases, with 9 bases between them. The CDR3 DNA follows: TGTGCCAGCAGTTTTTCTCCTTTCGAGCAGTACTTC. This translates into CASSFSPFEQYF.

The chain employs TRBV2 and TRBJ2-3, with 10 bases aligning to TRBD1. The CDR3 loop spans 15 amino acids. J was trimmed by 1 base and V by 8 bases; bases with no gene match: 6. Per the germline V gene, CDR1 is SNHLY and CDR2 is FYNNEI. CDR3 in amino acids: CASGAGTGGTDTQYF. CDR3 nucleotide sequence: TGTGCCAGCGGAGCCGGGACAGGGGGCACAGATACGCAGTATTTT.

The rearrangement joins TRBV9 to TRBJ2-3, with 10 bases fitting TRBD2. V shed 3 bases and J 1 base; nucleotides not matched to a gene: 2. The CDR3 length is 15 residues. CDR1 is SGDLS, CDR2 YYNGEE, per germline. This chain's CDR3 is CASSALAGGTDTQYF. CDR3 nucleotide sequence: TGTGCCAGCAGCGCCCTAGCGGGGGGCACAGATACGCAGTATTTT. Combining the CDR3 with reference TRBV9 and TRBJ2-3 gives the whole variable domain DSGVTQTPKHLITATGQRVTLRCSPRSGDLSVYWYQQSLDQGLQFLIQYYNGEERAKGNILERFSAQQFPDLHSELNLSSLELGDSALYFCASSALAGGTDTQYFGPGTRLTVL.

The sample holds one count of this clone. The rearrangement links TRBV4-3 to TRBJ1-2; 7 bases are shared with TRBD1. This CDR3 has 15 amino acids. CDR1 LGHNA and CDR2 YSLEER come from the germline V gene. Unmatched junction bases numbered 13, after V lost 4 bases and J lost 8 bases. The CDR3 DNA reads TGCGCCAGCAGCCCTCGACAGGGTCGGTTAGAGGGCTACACCTTC. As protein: CASSPRQGRLEGYTF.

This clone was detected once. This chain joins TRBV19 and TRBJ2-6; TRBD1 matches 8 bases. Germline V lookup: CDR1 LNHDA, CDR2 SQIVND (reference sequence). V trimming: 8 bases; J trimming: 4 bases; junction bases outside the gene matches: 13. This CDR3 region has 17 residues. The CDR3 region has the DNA TGTGCCAGTCGTCGTCGGGACAGGACCGCGGGGGCCAACGTCCTGACTTTC. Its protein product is CASRRRDRTAGANVLTF. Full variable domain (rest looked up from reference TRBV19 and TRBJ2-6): DGGITQSPKYLFRKEGQNVTLSCEQNLNHDAMYWYRQDPGQGLRLIYYSQIVNDFQKGDIAEGYSVSREKKESFPLTVTSAQKNPTAFYLCASRRRDRTAGANVLTFGAGSRLTVL.

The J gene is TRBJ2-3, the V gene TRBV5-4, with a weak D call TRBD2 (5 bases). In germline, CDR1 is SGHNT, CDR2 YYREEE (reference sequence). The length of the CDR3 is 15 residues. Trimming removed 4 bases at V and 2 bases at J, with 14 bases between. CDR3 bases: TGTGCCAGCAGCCCCTCGGGGTCAGCCACAGATACGCAGTATTTT. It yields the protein CASSPSGSATDTQYF.

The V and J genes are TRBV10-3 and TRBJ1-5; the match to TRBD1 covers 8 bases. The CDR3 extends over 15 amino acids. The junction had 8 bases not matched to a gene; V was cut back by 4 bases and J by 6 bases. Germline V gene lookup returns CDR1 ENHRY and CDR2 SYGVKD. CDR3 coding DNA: TGTGCCATCAGTGGGGCAGGGGGCTCGGGTCAGCCCCAGCATTTT. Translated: CAISGAGGSGQPQHF.

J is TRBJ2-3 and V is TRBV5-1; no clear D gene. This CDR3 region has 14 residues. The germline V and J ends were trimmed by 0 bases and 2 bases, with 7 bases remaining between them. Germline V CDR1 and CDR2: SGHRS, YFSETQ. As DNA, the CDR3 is TGCGCCAGCAGCTTGGCGGTTGACACAGATACGCAGTATTTT. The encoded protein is CASSLAVDTDTQYF.

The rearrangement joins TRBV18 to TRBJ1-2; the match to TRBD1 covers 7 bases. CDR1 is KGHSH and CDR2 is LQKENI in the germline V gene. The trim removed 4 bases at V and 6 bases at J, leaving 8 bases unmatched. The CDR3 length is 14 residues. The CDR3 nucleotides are TGTGCCAGCTCACACCGGGAACAGGGGAATGGCTACACCTTC. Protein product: CASSHREQGNGYTF.

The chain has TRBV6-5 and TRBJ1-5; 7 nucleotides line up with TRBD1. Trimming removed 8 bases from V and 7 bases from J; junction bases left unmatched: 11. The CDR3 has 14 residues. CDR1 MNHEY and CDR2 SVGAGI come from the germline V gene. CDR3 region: CASGARTGFQPQHF. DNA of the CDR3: TGTGCCAGCGGCGCTAGGACAGGTTTCCAGCCCCAGCATTTT.

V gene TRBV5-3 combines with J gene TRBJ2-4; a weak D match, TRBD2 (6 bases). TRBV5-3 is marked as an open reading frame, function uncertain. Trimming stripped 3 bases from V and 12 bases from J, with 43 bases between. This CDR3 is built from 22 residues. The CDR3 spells CARSYYLIVPGHCGDFNSGQYF. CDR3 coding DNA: TGTGCCAGAAGCTACTACCTAATTGTGCCTGGACATTGTGGGGACTTCAATTCTGGTCAGTACTTC.

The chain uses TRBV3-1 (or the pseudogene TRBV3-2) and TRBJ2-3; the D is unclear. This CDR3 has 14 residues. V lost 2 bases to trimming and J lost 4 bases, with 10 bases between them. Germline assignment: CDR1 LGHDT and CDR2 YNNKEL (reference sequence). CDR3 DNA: TGTGCCAGCAGCCAATCAGGAAGCCCAGATACGCAGTATTTT. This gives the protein CASSQSGSPDTQYF.

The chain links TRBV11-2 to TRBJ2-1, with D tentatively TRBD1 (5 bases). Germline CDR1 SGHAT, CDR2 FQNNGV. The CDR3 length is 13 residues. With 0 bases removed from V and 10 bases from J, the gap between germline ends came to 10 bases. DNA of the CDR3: TGTGCCAGCAGCTTAGAGTATAGGACAGAGCAGTTCTTC. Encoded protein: CASSLEYRTEQFF.

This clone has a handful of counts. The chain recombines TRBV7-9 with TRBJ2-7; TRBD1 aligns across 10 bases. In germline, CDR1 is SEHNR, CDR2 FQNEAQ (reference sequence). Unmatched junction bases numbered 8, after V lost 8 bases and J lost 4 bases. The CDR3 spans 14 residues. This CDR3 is CASSPRDRGYEQYF. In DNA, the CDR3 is TGTGCCAGCTCCCCCCGGGACAGGGGATACGAGCAGTACTTC.

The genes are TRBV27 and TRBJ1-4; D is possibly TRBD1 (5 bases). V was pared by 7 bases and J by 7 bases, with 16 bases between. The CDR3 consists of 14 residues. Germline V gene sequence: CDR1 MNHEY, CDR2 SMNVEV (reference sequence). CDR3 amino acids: CASNFRGASEKLFF. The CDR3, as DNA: TGTGCCAGCAATTTCCGCGGGGCGAGTGAAAAACTGTTTTTT. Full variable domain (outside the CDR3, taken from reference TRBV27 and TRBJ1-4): EAQVTQNPRYLITVTGKKLTVTCSQNMNHEYMSWYRQDPGLGLRQIYYSMNVEVTDKGDVPEGYKVSRKEKRNFPLILESPSPNQTSLYFCASNFRGASEKLFFGSGTQLSVL.

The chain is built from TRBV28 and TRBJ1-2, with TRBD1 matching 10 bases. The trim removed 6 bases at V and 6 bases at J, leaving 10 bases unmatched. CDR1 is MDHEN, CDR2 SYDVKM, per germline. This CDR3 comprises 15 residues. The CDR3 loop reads CASSFTADRGDGYTF. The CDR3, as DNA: TGTGCCAGCAGCTTCACTGCGGACAGGGGGGATGGCTACACCTTC.

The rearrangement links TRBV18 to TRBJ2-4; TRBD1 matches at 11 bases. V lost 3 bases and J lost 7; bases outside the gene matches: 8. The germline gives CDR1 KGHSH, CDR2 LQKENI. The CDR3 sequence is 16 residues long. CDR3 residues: CASSPRTGGAKNIQYF. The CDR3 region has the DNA TGTGCCAGCTCACCGCGGACAGGGGGCGCGAAGAACATTCAGTACTTC.

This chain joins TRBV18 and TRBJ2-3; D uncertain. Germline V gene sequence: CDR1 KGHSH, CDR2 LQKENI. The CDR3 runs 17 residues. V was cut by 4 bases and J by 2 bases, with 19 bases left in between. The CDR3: CASSLGIPTMPTDTQYF. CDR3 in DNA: TGTGCCAGCTCACTGGGTATCCCCACTATGCCCACAGATACGCAGTATTTT. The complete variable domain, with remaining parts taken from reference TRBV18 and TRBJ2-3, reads NAGVMQNPRHLVRRRGQEARLRCSPMKGHSHVYWYRQLPEEGLKFMVYLQKENIIDESGMPKERFSAEFPKEGPSILRIQQVVRGDSAAYFCASSLGIPTMPTDTQYFGPGTRLTVL.

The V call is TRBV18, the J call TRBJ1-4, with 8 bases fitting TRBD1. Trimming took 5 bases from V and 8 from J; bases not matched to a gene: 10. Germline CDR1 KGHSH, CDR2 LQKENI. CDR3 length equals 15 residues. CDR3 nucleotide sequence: TGTGCCAGCTCAGCAGACAGGGGAAGAATGGAAAAACTGTTTTTT. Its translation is CASSADRGRMEKLFF.

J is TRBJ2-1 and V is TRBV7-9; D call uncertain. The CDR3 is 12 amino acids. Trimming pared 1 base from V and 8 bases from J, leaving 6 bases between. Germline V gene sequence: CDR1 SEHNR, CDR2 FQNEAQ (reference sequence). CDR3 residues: CASSLGWHEQFF. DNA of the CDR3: TGTGCCAGCAGCTTAGGCTGGCATGAGCAGTTCTTC.

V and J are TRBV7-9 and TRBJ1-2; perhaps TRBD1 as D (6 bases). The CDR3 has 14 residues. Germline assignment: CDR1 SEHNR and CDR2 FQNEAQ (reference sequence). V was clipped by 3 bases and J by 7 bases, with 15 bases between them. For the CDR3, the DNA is TGTGCCAGCAGCTTGGAGTACAGGGATCCTGGCTACACCTTC. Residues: CASSLEYRDPGYTF.

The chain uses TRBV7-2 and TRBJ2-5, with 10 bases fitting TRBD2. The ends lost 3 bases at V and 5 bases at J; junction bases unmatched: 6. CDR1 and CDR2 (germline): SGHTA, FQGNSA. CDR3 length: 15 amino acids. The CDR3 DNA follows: TGTGCCAGCAGCTTTGCAGCGGGGGGGACGGAGACCCAGTACTTC. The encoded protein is CASSFAAGGTETQYF.

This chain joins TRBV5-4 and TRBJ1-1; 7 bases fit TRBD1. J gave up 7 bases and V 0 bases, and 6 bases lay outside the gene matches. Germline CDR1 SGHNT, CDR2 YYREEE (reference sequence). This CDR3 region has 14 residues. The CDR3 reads CASSLVGTVNEAFF. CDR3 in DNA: TGTGCCAGCAGCTTGGTCGGGACAGTGAATGAAGCTTTCTTT.

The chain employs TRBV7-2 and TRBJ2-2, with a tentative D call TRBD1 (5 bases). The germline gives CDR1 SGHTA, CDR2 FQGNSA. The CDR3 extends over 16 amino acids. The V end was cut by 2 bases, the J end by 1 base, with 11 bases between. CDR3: CASSLRAGWNTGELFF. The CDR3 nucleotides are TGTGCCAGCAGCTTACGGGCAGGGTGGAACACCGGGGAGCTGTTTTTT.

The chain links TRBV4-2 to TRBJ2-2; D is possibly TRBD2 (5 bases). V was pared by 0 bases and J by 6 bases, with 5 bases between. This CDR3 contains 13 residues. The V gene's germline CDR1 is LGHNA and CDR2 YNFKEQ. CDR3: CASSQELAGELFF. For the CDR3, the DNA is TGTGCCAGCAGCCAAGAACTAGCCGGGGAGCTGTTTTTT.

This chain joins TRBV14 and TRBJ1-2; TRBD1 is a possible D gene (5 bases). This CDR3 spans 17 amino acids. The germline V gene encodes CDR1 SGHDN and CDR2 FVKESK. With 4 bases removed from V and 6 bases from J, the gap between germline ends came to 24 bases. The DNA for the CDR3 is TGTGCCAGCAGCCCTAAAAGGGGATGGGTTGTCCCGAATGGCTACACCTTC. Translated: CASSPKRGWVVPNGYTF.

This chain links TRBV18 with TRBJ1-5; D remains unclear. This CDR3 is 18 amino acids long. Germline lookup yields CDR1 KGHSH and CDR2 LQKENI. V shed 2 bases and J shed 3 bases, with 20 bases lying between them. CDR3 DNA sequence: TGTGCCAGCTCACCAAGGAGGTCCGGGTTATCCAACAATCAGCCCCAGCATTTT. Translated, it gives CASSPRRSGLSNNQPQHF.

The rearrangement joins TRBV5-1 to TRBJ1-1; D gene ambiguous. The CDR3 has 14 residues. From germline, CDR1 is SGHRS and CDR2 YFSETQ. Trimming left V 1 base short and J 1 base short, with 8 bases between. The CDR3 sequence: CASSLMERNTEAFF. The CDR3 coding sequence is TGCGCCAGCAGCTTGATGGAGAGGAACACTGAAGCTTTCTTT. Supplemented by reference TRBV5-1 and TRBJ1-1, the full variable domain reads KAGVTQTPRYLIKTRGQQVTLSCSPISGHRSVSWYQQTPGQGLQFLFEYFSETQRNKGNFPGRFSGRQFSNSRSEMNVSTLELGDSALYLCASSLMERNTEAFFGQGTRLTVV.

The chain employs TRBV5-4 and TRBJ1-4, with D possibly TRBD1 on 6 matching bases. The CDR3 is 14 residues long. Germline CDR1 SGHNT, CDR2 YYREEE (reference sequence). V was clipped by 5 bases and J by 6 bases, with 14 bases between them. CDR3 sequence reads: CASRTQGVDEKLFF. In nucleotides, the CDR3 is TGTGCCAGCAGAACACAGGGTGTCGATGAAAAACTGTTTTTT.

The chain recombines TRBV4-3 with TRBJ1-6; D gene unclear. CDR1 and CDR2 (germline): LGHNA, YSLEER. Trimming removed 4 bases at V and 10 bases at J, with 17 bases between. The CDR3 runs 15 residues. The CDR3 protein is CASSPSLQNRSPLHF. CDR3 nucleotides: TGCGCCAGCAGCCCTTCCTTACAAAATCGCTCACCCCTCCACTTT.

The CDR3 sequence is CSASDLYRQYF. The DNA of the CDR3 is TGCAGTGCTAGCGACCTCTACAGGCAGTACTTC. The chain uses TRBV20-1 and TRBJ2-7; D gene uncertain. The germline CDR1 and CDR2 sequences are DFQATT and SNEGSKA (reference sequence). The CDR3 spans 11 residues. V dropped 3 bases and J dropped 9 bases, with 12 bases sitting between them.